This T cell receptor (beta chain) emerged from a study of blood T cell repertoires in COVID-19. The CDR3 sequence is 17 residues long. CDR1 SEHNR and CDR2 FQNEAQ come from the germline V gene (reference sequence). With 4 bases removed from V and 0 bases from J, the gap between germline ends came to 18 bases. Some clones are missing from TCRdb's copy, which holds only in-frame ones; the method was immunoSEQ multiplex PCR. The sample lists a few hundred thousand clones, roughly 87% seen once, with 9% to 9.5% in the top ten. Input material: peripheral blood. This clonotype was sampled from a man younger than 35 with active or convalescent COVID-19. This chain links TRBV7-9 with TRBJ1-1; possibly TRBD1 for D (5 bases). Here the CDR3 DNA reads TGTGCCAGCAGCTCCAACCCGGGACTGCTAATGAACACTGAAGCTTTCTTT. It yields the protein CASSSNPGLLMNTEAFF.